Listed here are 24 T cell receptor beta chains from one sample, sequenced in a study of T cells in Graves' hyperthyroidism and ophthalmopathy. Authors of the study amplified TCR beta CDR3 regions from RNA transcripts. HTBI primers were employed in a first-round RT-PCR of the TCR CDR3. TCRdb re-called the multiplex PCR reads through MiXCR, storing one row per CDR3 protein. In the table there are 350,000 to 400,000 distinct CDR3 sequences, 15% of which are singletons. Sequenced sample: blood. Every receptor here comes from a woman in her twenties or thirties with Graves' hyperthyroidism.

V gene TRBV5-1 combines with J gene TRBJ2-1; 7 nucleotides match TRBD2. J lost 5 bases, V lost 0 bases, and 14 bases had no gene match. Germline V CDR1 and CDR2: SGHRS, YFSETQ. The length of the CDR3 is 18 residues. This CDR3 reads CASSLDLVASSGNNEQFF. DNA of the CDR3: TGCGCCAGCAGCTTGGATTTAGTGGCGTCTAGCGGAAACAATGAGCAGTTCTTC.

This chain uses TRBV20-1 with TRBJ2-2; no definite D call. This CDR3 is built from 11 residues. V lost 5 bases and J 6 bases, leaving 7 bases between the germline ends. Germline V gene lookup returns CDR1 DFQATT and CDR2 SNEGSKA (reference sequence). CDR3 nucleotides: TGCAGTGCTGGCAGTTCCGGGGAGCTGTTTTTT. Translation gives CSAGSSGELFF.

This clonotype was counted ten times or more. The chain combines TRBV5-1 with TRBJ2-7, with a tentative D call TRBD1 (6 bases). The CDR3 runs to 13 residues. Germline assignment: CDR1 SGHRS and CDR2 YFSETQ. V dropped 3 bases and J dropped 7 bases, with 14 bases sitting between them. The CDR3 region is CASSSDGQPEQYF. DNA for the CDR3: TGCGCCAGCAGCTCGGACGGACAGCCAGAGCAGTACTTC.

This clonotype was counted only a few times. The rearrangement links TRBV18 to TRBJ1-5; D is ambiguous. The germline V and J ends were trimmed by 5 bases and 2 bases, with 19 bases remaining between them. The CDR3 has 17 residues. Germline values: CDR1 KGHSH, CDR2 LQKENI. The CDR3 is CASSSRIVAPRNQPQHF. The CDR3 region has the DNA TGTGCCAGCTCATCCAGAATTGTCGCCCCGCGCAATCAGCCCCAGCATTTT.

The J gene is TRBJ2-2, the V gene TRBV2; the D is unclear. The CDR3 has 18 residues. Germline-derived CDR1 and CDR2 are SNHLY and FYNNEI. The V gene lost 2 bases and the J gene lost 1 base, with 17 bases spanning the gap. The CDR3 DNA is TGTGCCAGCAGTGAATTAGGTGACATAGATATGAACACCGGGGAGCTGTTTTTT. It is translated as CASSELGDIDMNTGELFF.

The chain couples TRBV20-1 to TRBJ1-6, with a tentative D call TRBD1 (5 bases). V was cut by 5 bases and J by 10 bases, with 18 bases left in between. CDR3 size: 14 residues. In germline, CDR1 is DFQATT, CDR2 SNEGSKA (reference sequence). CDR3 residues: CSARPTVDRSPLHF. The CDR3 DNA reads as TGCAGTGCTCGACCGACAGTTGATAGGTCACCCCTCCACTTT.

Ten or more counts support this clonotype. The genes are TRBV5-1 and TRBJ2-7; D is perhaps TRBD2 (5 bases). Germline loops: CDR1 SGHRS, CDR2 YFSETQ. V was trimmed by 0 bases and J by 3 bases, leaving 10 bases between them. The CDR3 has 14 residues. The CDR3 nucleotides read TGCGCCAGCAGCTTGGCGCCGGGAATCTACGAGCAGTACTTC. Amino acids: CASSLAPGIYEQYF.

This clonotype was seen a few times. One base away lies a much larger clone, so this may be a sequencing read error. J is TRBJ2-3 and V is TRBV3-1, with 10 positions matching TRBD1. V shed 2 bases and J 4 bases; nucleotides not matched to a gene: 6. This CDR3 is built from 16 residues. Germline CDR1 is LGHDT and CDR2 is YNNKEL (reference sequence). The CDR3: CASSQRGTGAADTQYF. DNA of the CDR3: TGTGCCAGCAGCCAAAGGGGGACAGGGGCGGCAGATACGCAGTATTTT.

This clonotype is a singleton in its sample. The CDR3 loop reads CASSLFEGINQPQHF. The CDR3 nucleotides are TGTGCCAGCAGCTTATTCGAGGGGATCAATCAGCCCCAGCATTTT. The chain has TRBV7-2 and TRBJ1-5; TRBD1 might be the D (5 bases). Trimming removed 2 bases at V and 3 bases at J, with 11 bases between. Per the germline V gene, CDR1 is SGHTA and CDR2 is FQGNSA. The CDR3 runs to 15 residues.

This chain connects TRBV5-1 to TRBJ1-1; TRBD1 is a possible D gene (5 bases). The V gene's germline CDR1 is SGHRS and CDR2 YFSETQ. The V and J ends lost 4 bases and 1 base respectively, with 11 bases between them. The CDR3 extends over 14 amino acids. CDR3 bases: TGCGCCAGCAGCCCAATGGACACGAACACTGAAGCTTTCTTT. Residues: CASSPMDTNTEAFF.

This rearrangement joins TRBV5-5 to TRBJ2-7; 8 bases align to TRBD2. J lost 5 bases, V lost 2 bases, and 9 bases had no gene match. From germline, CDR1 is SGHKS and CDR2 YYEKEE (reference sequence). The CDR3 is 15 residues long. The CDR3: CASSLSGLVVDEQYF. In nucleotides, the CDR3 is TGTGCCAGCAGCTTATCGGGACTAGTTGTCGACGAGCAGTACTTC.

The chain carries TRBV6-1 and TRBJ1-1; no clear D gene. Deletions cut 6 bases from V and 5 bases from J, with 10 bases between. This CDR3 has 12 residues. Germline CDR1 MNHNS, CDR2 SASEGT. The DNA for the CDR3 is TGTGCCAGCAGCTACATGGGGACTGAAGCTTTCTTT. Protein product: CASSYMGTEAFF.

The chain has TRBV3-1 and TRBJ1-2; D gene ambiguous. CDR3 size: 13 residues. The V and J ends lost 4 bases and 8 bases respectively, with 14 bases between them. The germline CDR1 and CDR2 sequences are LGHDT and YNNKEL (reference sequence). The CDR3 nucleotides are TGTGCCAGCAGCCCGAGAGGCTCGGGAGGCTACACCTTC. It encodes CASSPRGSGGYTF.

Concerning this clonotype itself: It may be a read error: a sequence one base away is much more abundant. V is TRBV20-1 and J is TRBJ1-2; TRBD1 might be the D (5 bases). This CDR3 region has 13 residues. Germline V gene data show CDR1 as DFQATT and CDR2 as SNEGSKA (reference sequence). CDR3 amino acids: CSARRGEDYGYAF. The DNA of the CDR3 is TGCAGTGCCCGGCGGGGGGAAGACTATGGCTACGCCTTC.

The sample holds many counts of this clonotype. The genes are TRBV12-3 or TRBV12-4 and TRBJ2-7; TRBD2 matches 10 bases. J gave up 6 bases and V 6 bases, and 8 bases lay outside the gene matches. The CDR3 spans 14 residues. The CDR3 DNA sequence: TGTGCCAGCAGGGAGAGCGGGAGGGCCCTCGAGCAGTACTTC. Amino acids: CASRESGRALEQYF.

This clonotype was detected only a few times. The J gene is TRBJ1-2, the V gene TRBV28, with 7 bases lining up with TRBD1. The V gene end was trimmed by 7 bases and the J gene end by 4 bases; junction bases not matched to a gene: 6. CDR1 is MDHEN, CDR2 SYDVKM, per germline. This CDR3 comprises 13 residues. CDR3 loop: CASTVQGGYGYTF. The CDR3, as DNA: TGTGCCAGCACCGTCCAGGGGGGCTATGGCTACACCTTC.

This clonotype has at least ten counts. V and J are TRBV11-2 and TRBJ2-3; weak D call: TRBD1 (6 bases). The CDR3 spans 15 residues. Trimming cost V 5 bases and J 3 bases, with 15 bases left between them. CDR1 and CDR2 from the germline V gene are SGHAT and FQNNGV. CDR3 residues: CASSPTGTHTDTQYF. Written as DNA, the CDR3 is TGTGCCAGCAGCCCGACCGGGACACATACAGATACGCAGTATTTT.

This clonotype was observed at least ten times. CDR3 in amino acids: CASSWPKTGGKETQYF. CDR3 coding DNA: TGTGCCAGCAGCTGGCCGAAGACAGGCGGTAAAGAGACCCAGTACTTC. This rearrangement joins TRBV11-2 to TRBJ2-5; D may be TRBD1 (6 bases). CDR1 and CDR2 from the germline V gene are SGHAT and FQNNGV. V lost 4 bases and J lost 3, with 18 bases in between. The CDR3 consists of 16 residues.

The CDR3 spells CASSLGTAFNYGYTF. The CDR3 DNA follows: TGTGCCAGCAGCTTAGGGACAGCCTTTAACTATGGCTACACCTTC. The J gene is TRBJ1-2, the V gene TRBV28; TRBD1 matches 7 bases. V lost 6 bases, J lost 1 base, and 8 bases stayed unmatched. This CDR3 spans 15 amino acids. CDR1 is MDHEN, CDR2 SYDVKM, per germline.

V usage is TRBV28 and J usage is TRBJ2-2; 9 bases map to TRBD2. This CDR3 spans 17 amino acids. V was clipped by 5 bases and J by 5 bases; unmatched bases: 12. Germline values: CDR1 MDHEN, CDR2 SYDVKM. CDR3 sequence (DNA): TGTGCCAGCAGTATCGGTGGTAGCGGGGGATCTACCGGGGAGCTGTTTTTT. Its translation: CASSIGGSGGSTGELFF.

A few counts support this clonotype. The V call is TRBV20-1, the J call TRBJ2-3; 9 bases are shared with TRBD2. V lost 6 bases and J lost 6; bases outside the gene matches: 19. The CDR3 spans 17 residues. The germline gives CDR1 DFQATT, CDR2 SNEGSKA (reference sequence). CDR3 in DNA: TGCAGTGCGGGGGGAAACGCGGGAGGGCTCTTAACTGATACGCAGTATTTT. Amino acid sequence: CSAGGNAGGLLTDTQYF.

This clonotype was observed many times. The rearrangement joins TRBV27 to TRBJ1-2; tentative D call: TRBD1 (6 bases). The CDR3 spans 13 residues. V lost 5 bases, J lost 7 bases, and 14 bases lay in between. The germline CDR1 and CDR2 sequences are MNHEY and SMNVEV (reference sequence). In DNA form, the CDR3 reads TGTGCCAGCAGTCCGACAGGAGACGGTGGCTACACCTTC. This codes for CASSPTGDGGYTF.

There are many counts of this clonotype. The chain employs TRBV11-2 and TRBJ2-1, with 10 bases identical to TRBD2. Germline CDR1 SGHAT, CDR2 FQNNGV. This CDR3 is built from 17 residues. After removal of 5 bases from V and 1 base from J, the junction contained 8 bases not matched to a gene. Here the CDR3 reads CASSPSGSPLSYNEQFF. CDR3 in DNA: TGTGCCAGCAGCCCTAGCGGGAGCCCCCTTTCCTACAATGAGCAGTTCTTC.

A few counts support this clonotype. The rearrangement joins TRBV18 to TRBJ1-3, with 8 bases lining up with TRBD1. From germline, CDR1 is KGHSH and CDR2 LQKENI. There are 17 residues in the CDR3. V trimming: 2 bases; J trimming: 2 bases; junction bases outside the gene matches: 8. The DNA of the CDR3 is TGTGCCAGCTCACCAAGCGCTCTGACAGGGGCTGGAAACACCATATATTTT. Translating it yields CASSPSALTGAGNTIYF.